This TCR beta chain originates from a study of blood T cells in healthy people across ages. Whole-study context: T cells yielded about one barcoded beta molecule per two cells through template switching. The study, taken as a whole, reports: Naive and antigen-experienced cells could not be conclusively compared, given unsorted PBMCs. Whereas aged donors had fewer naive CD4+ cells, long-lived donors had more of them and higher diversity.

Sample-barcoded 5' priming and a J-beta primer mix drove a second PCR of about 6 to 12 cycles. Each cDNA molecule was tagged by a template-switch adaptor that had 12 random nucleotides. TCRdb re-called the 5' RACE reads through MiXCR, storing one row per CDR3 protein. Seen here are about 780,000 distinct CDR3 sequences, around 68% observed once, and the top ten hold about 30%. The CDR3 spans 12 residues. Deletions cut 0 bases from V and 8 bases from J, with 7 bases between. Germline V gene sequence: CDR1 LGHDT, CDR2 YNNKEL (reference sequence). This clonotype was counted between two and nine times. Its antigen is unknown.

Material: blood. The chain has TRBV3-1 and TRBJ1-2; D call uncertain. The receptor was isolated from a man aged 25-40 years in good health. CDR3 coding DNA: TGTGCCAGCAGCCAAGAGAACGTGGGCTACACCTTC. Translating it yields CASSQENVGYTF.